The entry below describes one T cell receptor (beta chain). The target antigen is unknown. This record belongs to a study of vaccination effects on CD4 cells after COVID-19. Study-wide context: In the ViraFEST assay, antigen-specific CD4+ clonotypes were identified by expansion after peptide-pool stimulation. Participants were vaccinated with two doses of either the BNT162b2 or mRNA-1273 vaccine.

Here immunoSEQ multiplex PCR was the method, and the copy in TCRdb shows in-frame clones only, minus some. This table has roughly 31,000 clones, about 71% appearing once. Researchers isolated CD4+ T cells once approximately eleven days of culture had elapsed. Half the medium was replaced with IL-2 medium on days 3 and 7. V lost 1 base and J lost 6, with 7 bases in between. The CDR3 extends over 12 amino acids. CDR1 is LGHDT and CDR2 is YNNKEL in the germline V gene (reference sequence). This clonotype originated in a human donor who received a COVID-19 vaccine. The rearrangement joins TRBV3-1 (or the pseudogene TRBV3-2) to TRBJ2-7; D perhaps matches TRBD2 (5 bases). The sequenced sample was CD4+ T cells from PBMCs cultured without peptide, obtained before COVID-19 vaccination. The CDR3 sequence: CASSQAGTEQYF. As DNA, the CDR3 is TGTGCCAGCAGCCAAGCGGGAACCGAGCAGTACTTC.